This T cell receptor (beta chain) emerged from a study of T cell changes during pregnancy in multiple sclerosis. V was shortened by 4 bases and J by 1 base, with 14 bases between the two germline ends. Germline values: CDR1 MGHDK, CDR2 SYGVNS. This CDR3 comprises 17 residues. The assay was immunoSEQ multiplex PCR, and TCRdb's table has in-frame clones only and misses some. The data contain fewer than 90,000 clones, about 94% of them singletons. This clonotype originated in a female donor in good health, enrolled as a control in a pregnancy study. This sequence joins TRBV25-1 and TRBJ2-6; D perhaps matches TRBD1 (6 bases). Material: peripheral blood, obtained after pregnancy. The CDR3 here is CASSGKGETSGANVLTF. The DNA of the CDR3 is TGTGCCAGCAGTGGGAAGGGGGAGACGTCTGGGGCCAACGTCCTGACTTTC.